These T cell receptor beta chains were read from a single sample in a study of T cell responses to AZD1222 COVID-19 vaccine. TCRdb's copy holds only in-frame clones and misses some; the assay was immunoSEQ multiplex PCR. The sample lists 150,000 to 200,000 clones, about nine tenths occurring once. Sequenced here: peripheral blood, sampled 28 days after the second dose of the MenACWY control vaccine. These receptors were collected from an adult who received the MenACWY meningococcal vaccine as a control. Both conserved end residues are part of each CDR3. D genes are given only for firm matches. Size is stated for part of the rows, as once, few or many counts, or as a class when the clone is expanded.

d_call	clone_size	v_call	j_call	cdr3_aa	cdr3_nt
NA	NA	TRBV10-3	TRBJ2-7	CAISDETKLYEQYF	TGTGCCATCAGTGACGAGACGAAGCTTTACGAGCAGTACTTC
TRBD1	few	TRBV5-1	TRBJ2-7	CASSLSRGTYEQYF	TGCGCCAGCAGCTTGAGCAGGGGGACCTACGAGCAGTACTTC
NA	NA	TRBV5-4	TRBJ1-4	CASSLDRTNEKLFF	TGTGCCAGCAGCTTGGACAGAACTAATGAAAAACTGTTTTTT
TRBD1	once	TRBV5-6	TRBJ1-2	CASSGPGGSYGYTF	TGTGCCAGCAGCGGGCCAGGGGGCAGCTATGGCTACACCTTC
NA	NA	TRBV7-9	TRBJ1-1	CASSLLGAMGTEAFF	TGTGCCAGCAGCTTACTGGGGGCGATGGGCACTGAAGCTTTCTTT
NA	once	TRBV19	TRBJ1-5	CASSIADRQPQHF	TGTGCCAGTAGTATTGCGGACAGACAGCCCCAGCATTTT
NA	NA	TRBV7-2	TRBJ2-2	CASQIRGNTGELFF	TGTGCCAGCCAAATCCGGGGGAACACCGGGGAGCTGTTTTTT
NA	NA	TRBV28	TRBJ1-1	CASSLTAGTEAFF	TGTGCCAGCAGTTTAACAGCGGGGACTGAAGCTTTCTTT
NA	NA	TRBV19	TRBJ1-5	CASSDRPGASNQPQHF	TGTGCCAGCAGCGACAGGCCGGGGGCGAGCAATCAGCCCCAGCATTTT
NA	NA	TRBV6-5	TRBJ1-1	CATSREGNTEAFF	TGTGCCACCTCCCGAGAAGGGAACACTGAAGCTTTCTTT
NA	few	TRBV13	TRBJ1-2	CASSERTGTGGYTF	TGTGCCAGCAGTGAAAGAACGGGGACTGGCGGCTACACCTTC
NA	NA	TRBV18	TRBJ1-3	CASSLYVDSTTGNTIYF	TGTGCCAGCTCGCTCTACGTCGACAGCACTACTGGAAACACCATATATTTT